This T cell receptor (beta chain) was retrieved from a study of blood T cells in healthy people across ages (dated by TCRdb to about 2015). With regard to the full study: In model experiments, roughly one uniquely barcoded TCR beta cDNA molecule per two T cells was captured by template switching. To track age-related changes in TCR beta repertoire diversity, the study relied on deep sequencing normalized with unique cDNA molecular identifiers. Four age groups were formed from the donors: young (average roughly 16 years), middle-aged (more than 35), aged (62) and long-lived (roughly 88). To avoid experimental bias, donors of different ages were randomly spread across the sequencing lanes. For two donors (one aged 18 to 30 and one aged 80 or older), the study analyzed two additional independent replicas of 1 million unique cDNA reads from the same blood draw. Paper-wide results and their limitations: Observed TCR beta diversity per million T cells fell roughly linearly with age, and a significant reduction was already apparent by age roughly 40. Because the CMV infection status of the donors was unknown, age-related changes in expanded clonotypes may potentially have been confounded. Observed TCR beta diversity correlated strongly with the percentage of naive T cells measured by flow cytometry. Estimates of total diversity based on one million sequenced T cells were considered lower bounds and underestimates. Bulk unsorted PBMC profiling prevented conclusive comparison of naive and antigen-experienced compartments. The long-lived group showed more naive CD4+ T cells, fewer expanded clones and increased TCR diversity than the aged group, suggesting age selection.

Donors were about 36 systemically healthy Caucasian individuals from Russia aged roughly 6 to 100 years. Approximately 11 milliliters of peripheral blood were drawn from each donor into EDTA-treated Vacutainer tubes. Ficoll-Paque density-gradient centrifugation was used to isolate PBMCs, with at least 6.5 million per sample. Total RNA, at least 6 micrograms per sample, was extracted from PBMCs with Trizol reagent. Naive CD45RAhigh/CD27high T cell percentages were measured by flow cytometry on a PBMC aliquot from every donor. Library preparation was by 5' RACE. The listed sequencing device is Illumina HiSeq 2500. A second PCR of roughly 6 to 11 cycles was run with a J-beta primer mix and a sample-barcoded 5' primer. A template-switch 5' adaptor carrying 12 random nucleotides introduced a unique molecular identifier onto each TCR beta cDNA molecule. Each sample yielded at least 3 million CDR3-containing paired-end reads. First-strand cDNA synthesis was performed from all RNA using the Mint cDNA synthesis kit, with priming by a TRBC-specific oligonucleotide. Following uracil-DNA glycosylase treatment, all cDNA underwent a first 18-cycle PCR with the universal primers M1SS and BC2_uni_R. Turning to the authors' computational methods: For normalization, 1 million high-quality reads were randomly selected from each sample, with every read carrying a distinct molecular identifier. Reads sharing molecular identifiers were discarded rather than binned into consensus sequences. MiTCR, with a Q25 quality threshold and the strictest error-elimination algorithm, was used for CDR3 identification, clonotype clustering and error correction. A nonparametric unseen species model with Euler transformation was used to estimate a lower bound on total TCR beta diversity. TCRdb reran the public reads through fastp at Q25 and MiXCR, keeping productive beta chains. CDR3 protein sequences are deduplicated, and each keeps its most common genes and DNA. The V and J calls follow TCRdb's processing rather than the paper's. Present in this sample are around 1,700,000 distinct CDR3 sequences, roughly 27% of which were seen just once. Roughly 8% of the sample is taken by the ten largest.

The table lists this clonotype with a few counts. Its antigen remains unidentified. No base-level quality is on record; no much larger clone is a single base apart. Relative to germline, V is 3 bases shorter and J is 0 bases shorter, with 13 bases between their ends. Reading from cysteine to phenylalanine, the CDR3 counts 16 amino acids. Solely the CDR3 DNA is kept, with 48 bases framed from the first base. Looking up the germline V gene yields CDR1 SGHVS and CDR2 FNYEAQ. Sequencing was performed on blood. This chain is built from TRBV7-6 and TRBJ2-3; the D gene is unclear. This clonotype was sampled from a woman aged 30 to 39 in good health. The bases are TGTGCCAGCAGCTTCTTATTTACGACTAGCACAGATACGCAGTATTTT. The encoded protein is CASSFLFTTSTDTQYF.